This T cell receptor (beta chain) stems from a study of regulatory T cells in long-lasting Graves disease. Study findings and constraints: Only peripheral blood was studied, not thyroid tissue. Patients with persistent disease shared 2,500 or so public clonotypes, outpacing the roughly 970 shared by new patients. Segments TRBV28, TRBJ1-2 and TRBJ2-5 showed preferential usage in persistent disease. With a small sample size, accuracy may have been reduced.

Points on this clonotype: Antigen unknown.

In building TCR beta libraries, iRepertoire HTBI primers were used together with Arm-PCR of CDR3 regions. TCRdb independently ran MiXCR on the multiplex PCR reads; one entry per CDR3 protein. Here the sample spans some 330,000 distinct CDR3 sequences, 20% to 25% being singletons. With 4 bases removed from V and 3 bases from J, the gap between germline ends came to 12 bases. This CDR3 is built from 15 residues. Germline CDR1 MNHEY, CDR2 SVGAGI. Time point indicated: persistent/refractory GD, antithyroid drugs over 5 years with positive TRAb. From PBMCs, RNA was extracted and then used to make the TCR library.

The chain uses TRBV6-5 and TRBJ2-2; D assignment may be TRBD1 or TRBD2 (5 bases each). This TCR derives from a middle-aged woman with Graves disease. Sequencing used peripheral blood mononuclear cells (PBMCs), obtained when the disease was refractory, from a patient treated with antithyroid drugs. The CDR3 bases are TGTGCCAGCAGTTCCGAGGGGTGGGACACCGGGGAGCTGTTTTTT. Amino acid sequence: CASSSEGWDTGELFF.